This T cell receptor beta chain was found in a study of blood T cells in healthy people across ages. Findings of the study overall: Estimates of total diversity, which came from one million sequenced T cells, were considered to be underestimates. Researchers report that TCR beta diversity correlated strongly with naive T cell percentage. Older individuals had lower TCR beta diversity per million T cells (the decline was roughly linear).

It was with a sample-barcoded 5' primer and a J-beta primer mix that a second PCR of roughly 6 to 12 cycles was run. One entry per CDR3 protein results from TCRdb running MiXCR on the 5' RACE reads. The table has 1.2 million to 1.5 million distinct CDR3 sequences, approximately 59% seen once. To note about this clonotype: Its cognate antigen is unknown.

V shed 3 bases and J shed 6 bases, with 9 bases lying between them. The CDR3 consists of 12 residues. From germline, CDR1 is DFQATT and CDR2 SNEGSKA (reference sequence). Sequencing was carried out using blood. The TCR comes from a man aged 18 to 35 in good health. The chain employs TRBV20-1 and TRBJ1-5, with unresolved D. As DNA, the CDR3 is TGCAGTGCTAGGGGATCCAGTCAGCCCCAGCATTTT. Translated: CSARGSSQPQHF.